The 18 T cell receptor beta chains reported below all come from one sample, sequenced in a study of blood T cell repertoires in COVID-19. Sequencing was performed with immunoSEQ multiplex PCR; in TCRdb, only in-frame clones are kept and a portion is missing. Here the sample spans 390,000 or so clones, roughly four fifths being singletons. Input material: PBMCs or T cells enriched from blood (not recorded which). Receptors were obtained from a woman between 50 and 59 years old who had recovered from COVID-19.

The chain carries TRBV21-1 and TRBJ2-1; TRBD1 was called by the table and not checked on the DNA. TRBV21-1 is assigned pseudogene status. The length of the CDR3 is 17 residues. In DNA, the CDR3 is TGTGCCAGCAGCAAAGCCCACCGGGACAGGGGGGTCAATGAGCAGTTCTTC. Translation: CASSKAHRDRGVNEQFF.

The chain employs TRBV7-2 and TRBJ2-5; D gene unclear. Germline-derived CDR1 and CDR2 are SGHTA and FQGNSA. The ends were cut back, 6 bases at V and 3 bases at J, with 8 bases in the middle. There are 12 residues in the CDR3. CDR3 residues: CASRRPEETQYF. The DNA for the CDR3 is TGTGCCAGCAGGAGGCCCGAAGAGACCCAGTACTTC.

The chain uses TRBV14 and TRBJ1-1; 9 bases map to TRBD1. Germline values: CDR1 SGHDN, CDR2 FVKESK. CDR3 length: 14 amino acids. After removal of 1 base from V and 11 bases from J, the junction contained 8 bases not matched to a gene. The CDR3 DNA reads TGTGCCAGCAGCCAAGTGTTGGGACAGGGTCAGGCTTTCTTT. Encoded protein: CASSQVLGQGQAFF. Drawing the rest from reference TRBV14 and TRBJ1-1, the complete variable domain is EAGVTQFPSHSVIEKGQTVTLRCDPISGHDNLYWYRRVMGKEIKFLLHFVKESKQDESGMPNNRFLAERTGGTYSTLKVQPAELEDSGVYFCASSQVLGQGQAFFGQGTRLTVV.

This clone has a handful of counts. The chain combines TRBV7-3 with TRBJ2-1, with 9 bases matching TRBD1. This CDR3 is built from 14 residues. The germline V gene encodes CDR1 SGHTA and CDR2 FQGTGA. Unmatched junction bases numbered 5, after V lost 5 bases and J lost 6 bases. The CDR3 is CASSPGTGSNEQFF. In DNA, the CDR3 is TGTGCCAGCAGCCCCGGGACAGGGAGCAATGAGCAGTTCTTC.

The CDR3 reads CASSSSRGLGAFF. The CDR3 DNA is TGTGCCAGCAGCTCCAGTAGGGGGTTGGGCGCTTTCTTT. This chain connects TRBV7-2 to TRBJ1-1; D may be TRBD1 (6 bases). Between the trimmed V and J ends, which lost 4 bases and 11 bases, there was a span of 17 bases. The CDR3 runs 13 residues. CDR1 is SGHTA, CDR2 FQGNSA, per germline. Filled out from reference TRBV7-2 and TRBJ1-1, the complete variable domain reads GAGVSQSPSNKVTEKGKDVELRCDPISGHTALYWYRQSLGQGLEFLIYFQGNSAPDKSGLPSDRFSAERTGGSVSTLTIQRTQQEDSAVYLCASSSSRGLGAFFGQGTRLTVV.

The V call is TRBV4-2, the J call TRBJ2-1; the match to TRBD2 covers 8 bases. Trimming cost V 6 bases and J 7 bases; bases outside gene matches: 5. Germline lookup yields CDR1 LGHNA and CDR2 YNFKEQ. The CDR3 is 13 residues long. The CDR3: CASSSGKINEQFF. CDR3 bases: TGTGCCAGCAGTAGCGGGAAGATTAATGAGCAGTTCTTC.

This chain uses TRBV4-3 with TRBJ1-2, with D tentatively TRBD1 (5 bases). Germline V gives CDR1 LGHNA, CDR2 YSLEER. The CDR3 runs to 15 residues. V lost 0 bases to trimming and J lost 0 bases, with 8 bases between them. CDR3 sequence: CASSQDRDPNYGYTF. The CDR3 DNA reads TGCGCCAGCAGCCAAGACAGGGATCCTAACTATGGCTACACCTTC.

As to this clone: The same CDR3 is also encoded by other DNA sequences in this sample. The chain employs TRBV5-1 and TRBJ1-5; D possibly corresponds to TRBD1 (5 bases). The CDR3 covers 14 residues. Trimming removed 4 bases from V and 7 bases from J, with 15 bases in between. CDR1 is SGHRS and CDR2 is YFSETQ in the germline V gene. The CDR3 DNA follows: TGCGCCAGCAGCCTGGGAGGGACTGGGCAGCCCCAGCATTTT. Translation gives CASSLGGTGQPQHF.

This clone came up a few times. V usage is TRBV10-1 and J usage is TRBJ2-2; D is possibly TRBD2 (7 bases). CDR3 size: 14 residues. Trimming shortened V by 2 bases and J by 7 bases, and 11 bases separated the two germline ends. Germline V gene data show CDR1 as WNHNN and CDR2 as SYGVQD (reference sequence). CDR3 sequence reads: CASSERGGVGELFF. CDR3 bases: TGCGCCAGCAGTGAGAGGGGGGGCGTCGGGGAGCTGTTTTTT.

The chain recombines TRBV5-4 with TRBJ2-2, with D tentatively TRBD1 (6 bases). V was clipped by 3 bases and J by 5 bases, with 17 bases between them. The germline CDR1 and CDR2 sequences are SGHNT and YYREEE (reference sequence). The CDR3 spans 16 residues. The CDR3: CASSSETGSPTGELFF. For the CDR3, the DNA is TGTGCCAGCAGCTCGGAAACAGGGTCCCCGACCGGGGAGCTGTTTTTT.

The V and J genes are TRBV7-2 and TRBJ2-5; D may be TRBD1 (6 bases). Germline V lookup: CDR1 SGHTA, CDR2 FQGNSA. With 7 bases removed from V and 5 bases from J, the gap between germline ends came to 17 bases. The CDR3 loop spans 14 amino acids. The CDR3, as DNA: TGTGCCAGCAAAGGGGGACAACCAGCGGAGACCCAGTACTTC. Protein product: CASKGGQPAETQYF.

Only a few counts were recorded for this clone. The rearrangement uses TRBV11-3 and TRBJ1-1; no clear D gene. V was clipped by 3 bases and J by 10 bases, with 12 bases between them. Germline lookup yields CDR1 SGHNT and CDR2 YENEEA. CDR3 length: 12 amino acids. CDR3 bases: TGTGCCAGCAGCTTCAGCTCGTCAGGAGCTTTCTTT. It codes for CASSFSSSGAFF.

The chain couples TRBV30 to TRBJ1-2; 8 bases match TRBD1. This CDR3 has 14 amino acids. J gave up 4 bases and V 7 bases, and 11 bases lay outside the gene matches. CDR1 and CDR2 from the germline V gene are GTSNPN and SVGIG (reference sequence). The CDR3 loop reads CAFNPGGAGYGYTF. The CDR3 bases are TGTGCCTTTAACCCAGGGGGCGCAGGCTATGGCTACACCTTC.

CDR3 bases: TGCGCCAGCAGCTTGGACGGGACAGGTGCGGACACCATATATTTT. Its translation is CASSLDGTGADTIYF. The chain combines TRBV5-1 with TRBJ1-3; the match to TRBD1 covers 8 bases. CDR1 is SGHRS, CDR2 YFSETQ, per germline. CDR3 length: 15 residues. Losses at the gene ends were 0 bases for V and 8 bases for J; bases not matched to a gene: 7.

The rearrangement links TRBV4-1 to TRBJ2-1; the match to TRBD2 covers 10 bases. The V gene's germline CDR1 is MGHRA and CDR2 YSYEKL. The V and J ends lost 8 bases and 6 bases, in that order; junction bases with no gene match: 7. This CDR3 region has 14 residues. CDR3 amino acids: CASPPGLASNEQFF. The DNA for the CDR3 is TGCGCCAGCCCCCCGGGACTAGCGTCCAATGAGCAGTTCTTC.

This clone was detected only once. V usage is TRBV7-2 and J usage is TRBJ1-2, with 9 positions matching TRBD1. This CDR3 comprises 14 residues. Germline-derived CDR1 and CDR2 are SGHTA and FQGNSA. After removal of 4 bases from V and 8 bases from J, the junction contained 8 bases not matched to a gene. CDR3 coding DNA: TGTGCCAGCAGCTATGGGACAGGGCGGATCGGCTACACCTTC. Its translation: CASSYGTGRIGYTF.

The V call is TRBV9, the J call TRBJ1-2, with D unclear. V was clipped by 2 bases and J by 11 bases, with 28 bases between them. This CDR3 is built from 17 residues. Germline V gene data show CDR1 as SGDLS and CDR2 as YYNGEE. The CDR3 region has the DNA TGTGCCAGCAGCGTGGGATCAAATTTTGGAGGCTTCCAACTTTACACCTTC. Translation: CASSVGSNFGGFQLYTF.

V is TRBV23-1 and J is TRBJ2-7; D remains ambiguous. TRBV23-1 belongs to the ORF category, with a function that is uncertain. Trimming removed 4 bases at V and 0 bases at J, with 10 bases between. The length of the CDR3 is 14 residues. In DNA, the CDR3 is TGCGCCAGCAGTCTAAGCCCCCACTCCTACGAGCAGTACTTC. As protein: CASSLSPHSYEQYF.